The 26 T cell receptor beta chains presented below share a single source sample, sequenced in a study of T cells in Graves' hyperthyroidism and ophthalmopathy. Using RNA transcripts as the source, TCR beta CDR3 regions were amplified. In the first-round RT-PCR of the TCR CDR3, the HTBI primer set was used. TCRdb independently ran MiXCR on the multiplex PCR reads; one entry per CDR3 protein. This table holds about 270,000 distinct CDR3 sequences, about 20% found once. Sequencing was done on a sample of blood. The receptor source for this set is a man aged 30 to 45 with Graves' ophthalmopathy.

This clonotype occurred a few times. This chain uses TRBV5-1 with TRBJ2-5; D remains ambiguous. Trimming took 2 bases from V and 5 from J, leaving 10 bases between them. Germline V lookup: CDR1 SGHRS, CDR2 YFSETQ. This CDR3 has 13 residues. The CDR3 bases are TGCGCCAGCAGCTTCGGGCCTCAGGAGACCCAGTACTTC. It is translated as CASSFGPQETQYF.

The CDR3 spells CASSFRTSGYNEQFF. The CDR3 DNA follows: TGTGCCAGCAGCTTCAGGACTAGCGGGTACAATGAGCAGTTCTTC. The chain links TRBV7-6 to TRBJ2-1, with TRBD2 identical over 11 bases. CDR1 and CDR2 (germline): SGHVS, FNYEAQ. The J segment lost 4 bases and the V segment lost 3 bases, leaving 2 bases of the junction unmatched. The CDR3 extends over 15 amino acids.

The V call is TRBV5-1, the J call TRBJ1-1; D possibly corresponds to TRBD1 (6 bases). Trimming stripped 7 bases from V and 1 base from J, with 14 bases between. The CDR3 extends over 14 amino acids. Germline lookup yields CDR1 SGHRS and CDR2 YFSETQ. CDR3 sequence (DNA): TGCGCCAGCGGACCCGACAGGACGAACACTGAAGCTTTCTTT. Its protein product is CASGPDRTNTEAFF.

This clonotype has more than one count but fewer than ten. The chain recombines TRBV5-1 with TRBJ1-2; D is undetermined. V lost 4 bases and J lost 2, with 9 bases in between. Germline lookup yields CDR1 SGHRS and CDR2 YFSETQ. The length of the CDR3 is 13 residues. The chain's CDR3 is CASSQDQNYGYTF. The CDR3, as DNA: TGCGCCAGCAGCCAGGACCAAAACTATGGCTACACCTTC.

The CDR3 spells CASSLPGTPSYEQYF. CDR3 sequence (DNA): TGTGCCAGCAGTTTACCCGGGACCCCATCCTACGAGCAGTACTTC. The chain recombines TRBV27 with TRBJ2-7; D possibly uses TRBD1 or TRBD2 (5 bases each). The CDR3 runs 15 residues. V was pared by 2 bases and J by 1 base, with 12 bases between. Germline CDR1 reads MNHEY; CDR2 reads SMNVEV (reference sequence).

In regard to this clonotype: A much more abundant neighbour one base away suggests this may be a read error. The chain employs TRBV6-1 and TRBJ2-5; D is ambiguous. V lost 2 bases and J lost 4, with 11 bases in between. Per the germline V gene, CDR1 is MNHNS and CDR2 is SASEGT. The length of the CDR3 is 14 residues. CDR3 in DNA: TGTGCCAGCAGTGAACCCAACAGAAGAGAGACCCAGTACTTC. Protein: CASSEPNRRETQYF.

This clonotype was recorded a few times. The J gene is TRBJ2-2, the V gene TRBV28; no definite D call. V was shortened by 7 bases and J by 3 bases, with 12 bases between the two germline ends. The CDR3 spans 14 residues. Germline-derived CDR1 and CDR2 are MDHEN and SYDVKM. DNA of the CDR3: TGTGCCAGCATCCCGGGTCCGTACACCGGGGAGCTGTTTTTT. Its protein is CASIPGPYTGELFF.

The chain joins TRBV12-3 or TRBV12-4 to TRBJ2-7; D gene unclear. CDR3 length equals 16 residues. The V gene lost 3 bases and the J gene lost 3 bases, with 18 bases spanning the gap. CDR3 nucleotides: TGTGCCAGCAGTTTGAAGGCTTGGGCGGATTTCTACGAGCAGTACTTC. Translated: CASSLKAWADFYEQYF.

As concerns this clonotype: A clone one base away is much larger, so this may be a read error. The J gene is TRBJ1-5, the V gene TRBV16; 7 bases agree with TRBD1. Germline V gene sequence: CDR1 KGHSY, CDR2 FQNENV. The CDR3 length is 17 residues. J lost 7 bases, V lost 4 bases, and 16 bases had no gene match. In nucleotides, the CDR3 is TGTGCCAGCAGCCCGTTGGCGCGACAGGGACTGAGGCAGCCCCAGCATTTT. Protein: CASSPLARQGLRQPQHF.

This clonotype was detected a few times. This rearrangement joins TRBV29-1 to TRBJ2-1; perhaps TRBD1 as D (6 bases). Trimming stripped 4 bases from V and 3 bases from J, with 13 bases between. Looked up from germline, CDR1 is SQVTM and CDR2 is ANQGSEA. The length of the CDR3 is 14 residues. CDR3 in DNA: TGCAGCGTTGTAAGGACAGCAAGCTACAATGAGCAGTTCTTC. Amino acid sequence: CSVVRTASYNEQFF.

This clonotype was detected many times. In DNA form, the CDR3 reads TGTGCCATCAGTCAAACTAGCACCTCCTACGAGCAGTACTTC. Residues: CAISQTSTSYEQYF. This sequence joins TRBV10-3 and TRBJ2-7, with D maybe TRBD2 (6 bases). The CDR3 runs 14 residues. CDR1 and CDR2 from the germline V gene are ENHRY and SYGVKD. Trimming cost V 5 bases and J 0 bases, with 11 bases left between them.

This clonotype was counted ten times or more. This chain uses TRBV2 with TRBJ2-7; 10 positions agree with TRBD2. The trim removed 5 bases at V and 0 bases at J, leaving 7 bases unmatched. The CDR3 is made up of 16 amino acids. The germline CDR1 and CDR2 sequences are SNHLY and FYNNEI. The CDR3 sequence is CASSSLGLAVSYEQYF. The CDR3 DNA reads TGTGCCAGCAGTTCTCTCGGACTAGCGGTCTCCTACGAGCAGTACTTC.

The sample holds a few counts of this clonotype. The chain has TRBV7-9 and TRBJ2-1, with 10 positions matching TRBD2. The germline V gene encodes CDR1 SEHNR and CDR2 FQNEAQ (reference sequence). With V trimmed by 8 bases and J by 8 bases, 6 bases remained unmatched. The CDR3 totals 13 residues. For the CDR3, the DNA is TGTGCCAGCCTAACTAGCGGGATTGATGAGCAGTTCTTC. Its protein product is CASLTSGIDEQFF.

This clonotype was seen at least ten times. The rearrangement joins TRBV27 to TRBJ1-1; 10 bases align to TRBD1. The germline gives CDR1 MNHEY, CDR2 SMNVEV (reference sequence). V was pared by 4 bases and J by 7 bases, with 12 bases of the junction left unmatched. There are 16 residues in the CDR3. In DNA, the CDR3 is TGTGCCAGCAGTTCGACAGGGGGCTATCGGTTTGATGAAGCTTTCTTT. It codes for CASSSTGGYRFDEAFF.

The V call is TRBV9, the J call TRBJ2-2, with D uncertain. The germline CDR1 and CDR2 sequences are SGDLS and YYNGEE. CDR3 size: 16 residues. Trimming cost V 5 bases and J 1 base, with 15 bases left between them. In nucleotides, the CDR3 is TGTGCCAGCAGTGAAGAACATTTTAAGAACACCGGGGAGCTGTTTTTT. Protein product: CASSEEHFKNTGELFF.

This clonotype was seen many times. V gene TRBV11-2 combines with J gene TRBJ2-7; no definite D call. Germline CDR1 reads SGHAT; CDR2 reads FQNNGV. The V gene lost 2 bases and the J gene lost 3 bases, with 14 bases spanning the gap. This CDR3 is 15 amino acids long. As DNA, the CDR3 is TGTGCCAGCAGCTTAAGGCACAGTGGTGGCTACGAGCAGTACTTC. This codes for CASSLRHSGGYEQYF.

This clonotype was picked up many times. V is TRBV7-9 and J is TRBJ2-1; TRBD2 matches 7 bases. CDR1 and CDR2 (germline): SEHNR, FQNEAQ (reference sequence). The CDR3 has 16 amino acids. J gave up 9 bases and V 4 bases, and 15 bases lay outside the gene matches. CDR3 sequence: CASSSNLAGWASEQFF. DNA of the CDR3: TGTGCCAGCAGCTCCAATTTAGCGGGTTGGGCCTCTGAGCAGTTCTTC.

The chain employs TRBV3-1 and TRBJ1-1; perhaps TRBD1 as D (5 bases). The germline CDR1 and CDR2 sequences are LGHDT and YNNKEL (reference sequence). There are 16 residues in the CDR3. V was cut by 3 bases and J by 2 bases, with 16 bases left in between. CDR3 DNA sequence: TGTGCCAGCAGCCAGGAAATTTTTGGGGGTAACACTGAAGCTTTCTTT. Translated: CASSQEIFGGNTEAFF.

The rearrangement joins TRBV29-1 to TRBJ1-1; D possibly corresponds to TRBD1 (5 bases). V shed 0 bases and J shed 5 bases, with 19 bases lying between them. The length of the CDR3 is 16 residues. The germline CDR1 and CDR2 sequences are SQVTM and ANQGSEA. The CDR3, as DNA: TGCAGCGTTGAAGAATGGGGGAGGGGACTTGGAACTGAAGCTTTCTTT. Translation: CSVEEWGRGLGTEAFF.

Note on this clonotype: A much more abundant neighbour one base away suggests this may be a read error. The DNA of the CDR3 is TGTGCCAGCATTTCGAATTGGACTGAAGCTTTCTTT. Protein product: CASISNWTEAFF. V gene TRBV7-9 combines with J gene TRBJ1-1; no clear D gene. This CDR3 has 12 residues. Trimming took off 7 bases at V and 5 bases at J, with 11 bases between the two ends. Germline V gene sequence: CDR1 SEHNR, CDR2 FQNEAQ (reference sequence). The full variable domain, in which reference TRBV7-9 and TRBJ1-1 provide the parts outside the CDR3, is DTGVSQNPRHKITKRGQNVTFRCDPISEHNRLYWYRQTLGQGPEFLTYFQNEAQLEKSRLLSDRFSAERPKGSFSTLEIQRTEQGDSAMYLCASISNWTEAFFGQGTRLTVV.

This clonotype has more than one count but fewer than ten. Here the CDR3 DNA reads TGTGCCAGCAGCCAAGAGGTGCGGCCTGGACACTACGAGCAGTACTTC. Its translation is CASSQEVRPGHYEQYF. This sequence joins TRBV14 and TRBJ2-7, with D possibly being TRBD1 (5 bases). The CDR3 covers 16 residues. Germline CDR1 and CDR2: SGHDN and FVKESK. V gave up 0 bases and J gave up 3 bases, with 15 bases separating them. Combining the CDR3 with reference TRBV14 and TRBJ2-7 gives the whole variable domain EAGVTQFPSHSVIEKGQTVTLRCDPISGHDNLYWYRRVMGKEIKFLLHFVKESKQDESGMPNNRFLAERTGGTYSTLKVQPAELEDSGVYFCASSQEVRPGHYEQYFGPGTRLTVT.

The table lists this clonotype with many counts. The rearrangement links TRBV27 to TRBJ2-3, with TRBD1 identical over 8 bases. The V and J ends lost 5 bases and 4 bases, in that order; junction bases with no gene match: 17. Germline V lookup: CDR1 MNHEY, CDR2 SMNVEV (reference sequence). CDR3 length: 18 amino acids. CDR3 in amino acids: CASSLDRGGRGRSDTQYF. The CDR3 coding sequence is TGTGCCAGCAGTCTCGACAGGGGTGGTCGTGGGCGGTCAGATACGCAGTATTTT.

This clonotype was seen at least ten times. The chain combines TRBV11-1 with TRBJ2-1, with 10 bases that match TRBD2. The trim removed 0 bases at V and 0 bases at J, leaving 2 bases unmatched. This CDR3 spans 17 amino acids. Per the germline V gene, CDR1 is SGHAT and CDR2 is FQDESV (reference sequence). As DNA, the CDR3 is TGTGCCAGCAGCTTAGCCGGACTAGCGGCCTCCTACAATGAGCAGTTCTTC. Translating it yields CASSLAGLAASYNEQFF.

This chain uses TRBV7-9 with TRBJ2-5, with a weak D call TRBD1 (6 bases). The germline V gene has CDR1 SEHNR and CDR2 FQNEAQ (reference sequence). This CDR3 contains 14 residues. With 5 bases removed from V and 5 bases from J, the gap between germline ends came to 15 bases. The CDR3 coding sequence is TGTGCCAGCAGCCCACACAGGGTTCGGGAGACCCAGTACTTC. Its protein product is CASSPHRVRETQYF.

This clonotype was counted at least ten times. The V and J genes are TRBV27 and TRBJ2-7; 11 nucleotides line up with TRBD2. Germline CDR1 and CDR2: MNHEY and SMNVEV (reference sequence). The ends lost 4 bases at V and 1 base at J; junction bases unmatched: 6. CDR3 length equals 16 residues. The CDR3 region has the DNA TGTGCCAGCAGTTCGTCTAGCGGGAGGAGATCCTACGAGCAGTACTTC. It is translated as CASSSSSGRRSYEQYF.

The sample holds many counts of this clonotype. The V and J genes are TRBV6-6 and TRBJ2-5; D call uncertain. V was trimmed by 0 bases and J by 5 bases, leaving 7 bases between them. Germline CDR1 MNHNY, CDR2 SVGAGI (reference sequence). The CDR3 contains 13 residues. As DNA, the CDR3 is TGTGCCAGCAGTTACTCTGATGGGGAGACCCAGTACTTC. Its protein product is CASSYSDGETQYF.